A single sample is the source of the 17 T cell receptor beta chains below, sequenced in a study of identical twins. Each CDR3 protein is one row after TCRdb ran MiXCR on the 5' RACE reads. This sample has about 240,000 distinct CDR3 sequences, with approximately 8% found just once. The sample was also linked to a second study, of yellow fever vaccine responses in identical twins.

Sample: CD8+ T cells sorted from blood. Receptors were obtained from a woman aged 18-30 years in good health.

This rearrangement joins TRBV12-3 or TRBV12-4 to TRBJ2-1, with TRBD2 matching 10 bases. The length of the CDR3 is 15 residues. J was trimmed by 8 bases and V by 3 bases; bases with no gene match: 7. The CDR3 region is CASSFVAGGRDEQFF. The CDR3 DNA reads as TGTGCCAGCAGTTTTGTAGCGGGAGGCCGCGATGAGCAGTTCTTC.

The chain links TRBV7-9 to TRBJ2-7; 8 nucleotides align to TRBD2. The trim removed 1 base at V and 2 bases at J, leaving 7 bases unmatched. Germline V lookup: CDR1 SEHNR, CDR2 FQNEAQ (reference sequence). The CDR3 is 16 amino acids. The CDR3 spells CASSLDTGTRPYEQYF. DNA of the CDR3: TGTGCCAGCAGCTTAGATACCGGGACTAGACCCTACGAGCAGTACTTC.

This clonotype was counted at least ten times. The rearrangement links TRBV11-2 to TRBJ2-7, with 8 positions matching TRBD2. Germline V gene data show CDR1 as SGHAT and CDR2 as FQNNGV. The trim removed 3 bases at V and 3 bases at J, leaving 4 bases unmatched. The CDR3 consists of 14 residues. CDR3 DNA: TGTGCCAGCAGCTTTAGCGGGGACCTCTACGAGCAGTACGTC. It is translated as CASSFSGDLYEQYV.

Only a few counts were recorded for this clonotype. The chain links TRBV20-1 to TRBJ2-3; 10 nucleotides line up with TRBD2. In germline, CDR1 is DFQATT, CDR2 SNEGSKA (reference sequence). The CDR3 sequence is 13 residues long. The CDR3 nucleotides are TGCAGCCTCCTCGGACTAGCGGAGAAAACGCAGTATTTT. The encoded protein is CSLLGLAEKTQYF.

At least ten counts were recorded for this clonotype. The genes are TRBV5-1 and TRBJ2-6, with a weak D call TRBD1 (5 bases). Germline CDR1 and CDR2: SGHRS and YFSETQ. The CDR3 contains 17 residues. Trimming cost V 7 bases and J 4 bases, with 21 bases left between them. This CDR3 is CASRSYTQGPGANVLTF. The CDR3 DNA reads as TGCGCCAGCCGCTCTTATACTCAGGGCCCCGGGGCCAACGTCCTGACTTTC.

The chain has TRBV4-2 and TRBJ2-1; 8 positions agree with TRBD2. V gave up 4 bases and J gave up 4 bases; unmatched junction bases: 3. The CDR3 loop spans 14 amino acids. Germline values: CDR1 LGHNA, CDR2 YNFKEQ. Here the CDR3 DNA reads TGTGCCAGCAGCCCGGGGGGGGATTACAATGAGCAGTTCTTC. Residues: CASSPGGDYNEQFF.

This clonotype was detected ten times or more. The chain joins TRBV12-3 or TRBV12-4 to TRBJ2-7; either TRBD1 or TRBD2 may supply D (5 bases each). V was cut by 8 bases and J by 0 bases, with 11 bases left in between. This CDR3 region has 13 residues. The CDR3 nucleotides read TGTGCCAGCGGCCGGGACCCCTCCTACGAGCAGTACTTC. Encoded protein: CASGRDPSYEQYF.

This clonotype occurred a few times. The V call is TRBV28, the J call TRBJ2-7; D possibly corresponds to TRBD2 (7 bases). CDR1 and CDR2 from the germline V gene are MDHEN and SYDVKM. Trimming left V 0 bases short and J 3 bases short, with 9 bases between. The CDR3 has 14 amino acids. This CDR3 reads CASSLWGGGYEQYF. CDR3 coding DNA: TGTGCCAGCAGTTTATGGGGAGGGGGCTACGAGCAGTACTTC.

This clonotype was seen repeatedly, ten times or more. The chain links TRBV6-1 to TRBJ2-1; D not resolved. This CDR3 region has 13 residues. The ends were cut back, 9 bases at V and 1 base at J, with 10 bases in the middle. Germline loops: CDR1 MNHNS, CDR2 SASEGT. The CDR3 spells CASRAESYNEQFF. CDR3 sequence (DNA): TGTGCCAGTAGGGCTGAATCCTACAATGAGCAGTTCTTC.

The V gene is TRBV24-1, the J gene TRBJ2-1; D uncertain. Germline V CDR1 and CDR2: KGHDR, SFDVKD. The CDR3 sequence is 13 residues long. Trimming pared 3 bases from V and 7 bases from J, leaving 9 bases between. The CDR3 region is CATSDPWGNEQFF. As DNA, the CDR3 is TGTGCCACCAGTGATCCCTGGGGAAATGAGCAGTTCTTC.

The rearrangement joins TRBV20-1 to TRBJ2-7; possible D gene TRBD1, 5 bases. The V end was cut by 3 bases, the J end by 7 bases, with 13 bases between. CDR1 is DFQATT, CDR2 SNEGSKA, per germline (reference sequence). The CDR3 covers 12 residues. CDR3 sequence: CSARVQGIEQYV. As DNA, the CDR3 is TGCAGTGCTAGGGTGCAGGGCATAGAGCAGTACGTC.

The chain employs TRBV7-2 and TRBJ2-7; D is perhaps TRBD2 (6 bases). Germline assignment: CDR1 SGHTA and CDR2 FQGNSA. This CDR3 spans 16 amino acids. Trimming stripped 2 bases from V and 3 bases from J, with 17 bases between. The CDR3 is CASSLNVGSIIYEQYF. The CDR3 DNA sequence: TGTGCCAGCAGCTTAAACGTCGGGAGTATAATCTACGAGCAGTACTTC.

This clonotype has only one observation. This may be a read error, as it is one base from a much larger clone. The DNA for the CDR3 is TGTGCCAGCAGTTTAGGGGACCCCGGGGAGACCAAGTACTTC. It encodes CASSLGDPGETKYF. The chain carries TRBV12-3 or TRBV12-4 and TRBJ2-5; D possibly matches TRBD1 or TRBD2 (5 bases each). The CDR3 is 14 residues long.

This chain links TRBV11-1 with TRBJ1-1, with a weak D call TRBD1 (6 bases). With 0 bases removed from V and 4 bases from J, the gap between germline ends came to 15 bases. Germline loops: CDR1 SGHAT, CDR2 FQDESV (reference sequence). The CDR3 contains 16 residues. For the CDR3, the DNA is TGTGCCAGCAGCTTAGCAGGGGGTCCCGGTGGCACTGAAGCTTTCTTT. It specifies CASSLAGGPGGTEAFF. Based on the CDR3 plus reference TRBV11-1 and TRBJ1-1, the full variable domain is EAEVAQSPRYKITEKSQAVAFWCDPISGHATLYWYRQILGQGPELLVQFQDESVVDDSQLPKDRFSAERLKGVDSTLKIQPAELGDSAMYLCASSLAGGPGGTEAFFGQGTRLTVV.

The chain uses TRBV7-9 and TRBJ2-1; D may correspond to TRBD1 or TRBD2 (5 bases each). Germline CDR1 reads SEHNR; CDR2 reads FQNEAQ (reference sequence). The CDR3 contains 13 residues. Trimming cost V 0 bases and J 12 bases, with 12 bases left between them. The CDR3 is CASSLADSQGQFF. CDR3 DNA: TGTGCCAGCAGCTTAGCGGACTCGCAGGGGCAGTTCTTC.

This clonotype was detected many times. The chain links TRBV12-3 or TRBV12-4 to TRBJ2-7; D possibly uses TRBD1 or TRBD2 (5 bases each). Deletions cut 6 bases from V and 6 bases from J, with 15 bases between. This CDR3 has 13 amino acids. The CDR3 sequence: CASSPTGLSEQYF. The DNA of the CDR3 is TGTGCCAGCAGCCCAACGGGGCTTAGCGAGCAGTACTTC.

This clonotype was counted only a few times. The chain employs TRBV20-1 and TRBJ2-1; 10 bases match TRBD2. The CDR3 contains 17 residues. Looked up from germline, CDR1 is DFQATT and CDR2 is SNEGSKA (reference sequence). Trimming at V came to 4 bases and at J to 0 bases, leaving 9 bases not matched to a gene. CDR3 amino acids: CSAIILAGPSSYNEQFF. As DNA, the CDR3 is TGCAGTGCTATAATACTAGCGGGGCCTAGCTCCTACAATGAGCAGTTCTTC.